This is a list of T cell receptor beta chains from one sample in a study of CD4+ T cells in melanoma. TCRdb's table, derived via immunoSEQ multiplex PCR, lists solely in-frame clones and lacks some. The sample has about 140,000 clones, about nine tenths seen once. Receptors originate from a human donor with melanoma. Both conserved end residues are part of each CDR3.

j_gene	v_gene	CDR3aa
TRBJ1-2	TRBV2	CASSELGGGYTF
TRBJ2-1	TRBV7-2	CASSLALLTYNEQFF
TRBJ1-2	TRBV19	CASTRVNYGYTF
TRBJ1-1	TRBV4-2	CASSRDSPNTEAFF
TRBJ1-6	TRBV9	CASSGGPGTANSPLHF
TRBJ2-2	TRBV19	CASATPEVPGELFF
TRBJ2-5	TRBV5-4	CASSSNRGLETQYF
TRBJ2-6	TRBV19	CASGTGLSGANVLTF
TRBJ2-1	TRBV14	CASSRGQGAGNEQFF
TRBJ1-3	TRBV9	CASSLGPTAGSGNTIYF
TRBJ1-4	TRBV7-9	CASQTPGQQEKLFF
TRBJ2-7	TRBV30	CAWSPRTYEQYF
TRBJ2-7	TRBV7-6	CASSPRTGSTYEQYF
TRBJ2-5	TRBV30	CAWSVIRGFQETQYF
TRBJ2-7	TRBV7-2	CASASSDSHEQYF
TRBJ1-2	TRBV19	CASTTGGTGNYGYTF
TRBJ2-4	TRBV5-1	CASSPSASFGNIQYF
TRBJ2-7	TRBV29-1	CSVGTSYEQYF
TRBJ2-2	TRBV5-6	CASSLGSMTGELFF
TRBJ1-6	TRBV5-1	CASSTDRGRGSPLHF
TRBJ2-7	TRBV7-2	CASSLREGYEQYF
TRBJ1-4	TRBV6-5	CASSYTRTFEKLFF
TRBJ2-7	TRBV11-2	CASSRDRDYEQYF
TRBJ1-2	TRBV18	CASSPGGPGYGYTF
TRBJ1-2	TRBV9	CASSPSSLRGYGYTF
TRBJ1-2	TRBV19	CAKGQTSHTF
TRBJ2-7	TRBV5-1	CASSSGTGSPEQYF
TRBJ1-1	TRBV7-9	CASSLVVTQDTEAFF
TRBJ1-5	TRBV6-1	CASSIPGTVNQPQHF
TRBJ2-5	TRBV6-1	CASSEDPGQGRSQYF
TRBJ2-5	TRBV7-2	CASSRGLAGAETQYF
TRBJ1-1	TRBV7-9	CASSLLYGKEAFF
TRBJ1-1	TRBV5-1	CASSLARQGEGTEAFF
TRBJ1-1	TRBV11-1	CASSPQGNEAFF
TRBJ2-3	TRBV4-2	CASSQDLIGGGATDTQYF
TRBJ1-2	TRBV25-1	CASSDLNDRGQVSGGYTF
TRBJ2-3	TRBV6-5	CASSYPDSGDTDTQYF
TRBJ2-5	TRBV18	CASSPRTSGEETQYF
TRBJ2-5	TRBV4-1	CASSRADRGGETQYF
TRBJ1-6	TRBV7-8	CASSLAQNSPLHF
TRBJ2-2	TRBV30	CAWTPARVYGELFF
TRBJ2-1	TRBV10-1	CASSESALAGPPPYNEQFF
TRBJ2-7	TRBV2	CASSRILTYEQYF
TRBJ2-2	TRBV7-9	CASSLSTTGHSTGELFF
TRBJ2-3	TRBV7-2	CASSYGGSDTQYF
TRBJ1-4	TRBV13	CASSPEPNNEKLFF
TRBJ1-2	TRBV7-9	CASSRQGANYGYTF
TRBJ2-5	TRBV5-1	CASSLEGSRAETQYF
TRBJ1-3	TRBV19	CASSLRGNTIYF